The entry below gives a single TCR beta chain sequence along with its context. The CDR3 runs to 14 residues. Trimming left V 9 bases short and J 1 base short, with 15 bases between. The data stem from a study of blood T cell repertoires in COVID-19. Background on the study: Spain, Italy and the United States supplied samples that represented acute and convalescent COVID-19. From T cells, B-cell-depleted T cells, or PBMCs came the material, which was cDNA or gDNA.

Authors' methods: Amplification of reference gene primers provided the estimated nucleated cell counts. The table came from immunoSEQ multiplex PCR; TCRdb's copy has only in-frame clones and leaves some out. D and trimming come from the DNA, and the V and J calls and clone size come from that table. The table has around 200,000 clones, roughly 85% seen once. The rearrangement joins TRBV23-1 to TRBJ1-1, with D perhaps TRBD1 (6 bases). TRBV23-1 is an open reading frame whose function is uncertain. The sample comprised peripheral blood. The clonotype originates from a woman older than 75 with acute or convalescent COVID-19. CDR3 coding DNA: TGCGCCAGTGGTCGGACAGAGAGGAACACTGAAGCTTTCTTT. Its translation: CASGRTERNTEAFF.